Shown below are 12 T cell receptor beta chains from a single sample sequenced in a study of T-cell reconstitution after alpha-beta-depleted transplantation in children. Unique molecular identifiers were used in preparing the TCRbeta library. TCRdb re-called the PCR reads through MiXCR, storing one row per CDR3 protein. The data contain approximately 170,000 distinct CDR3 sequences, around 10% of them singletons. The sequenced sample was PBMCs, obtained before TCRalphabeta/CD19-depleted stem cell transplant. The receptors here all came from a boy under 10 years old with acute myeloid leukemia, due to receive a stem cell transplant.

This clonotype was observed at least ten times. The chain employs TRBV7-2 and TRBJ1-2, with a possible D match to TRBD1 (5 bases). The CDR3 is 16 residues long. CDR1 and CDR2 (germline): SGHTA, FQGNSA. Trimming removed 4 bases from V and 5 bases from J, with 20 bases in between. CDR3 loop: CASSSKESGRSYGYTF. CDR3 bases: TGTGCCAGCAGCTCCAAGGAATCAGGGCGATCATATGGCTACACCTTC.

This clonotype was seen ten or more times. The chain employs TRBV30 and TRBJ1-2, with 8 nucleotides matching TRBD1. The CDR3 totals 15 residues. V lost 5 bases to trimming and J lost 6 bases; unmatched junction nucleotides: 14. Germline assignment: CDR1 GTSNPN and CDR2 SVGIG (reference sequence). The CDR3 bases are TGTGCCTGGTCCACAGTGGACAGGGTTTTAGATGGCTACACCTTC. Encoded protein: CAWSTVDRVLDGYTF.

Many counts were recorded for this clonotype. The DNA of the CDR3 is TGCGCCAGCAGCCAAGCGAGGGGGGAGACCCAGTACTTC. Protein: CASSQARGETQYF. V gene TRBV4-1 combines with J gene TRBJ2-5; weak D call: TRBD1 (6 bases). Looked up from germline, CDR1 is MGHRA and CDR2 is YSYEKL. The CDR3 sequence is 13 residues long. V lost 1 base and J 5 bases, leaving 8 bases between the germline ends.

The rearrangement links TRBV29-1 to TRBJ2-1; the match to TRBD2 covers 9 bases. This CDR3 is 17 amino acids long. Germline V gives CDR1 SQVTM, CDR2 ANQGSEA. V lost 1 base to trimming and J lost 2 bases; unmatched junction nucleotides: 9. CDR3 residues: CSVEAETSGTPYNEQFF. The CDR3 nucleotides are TGCAGCGTTGAAGCTGAGACTAGCGGTACCCCCTACAATGAGCAGTTCTTC.

This clonotype was seen at least ten times. The genes are TRBV5-1 and TRBJ2-7; D gene ambiguous. CDR3 length equals 13 residues. CDR1 is SGHRS and CDR2 is YFSETQ in the germline V gene. The ends were cut back, 3 bases at V and 5 bases at J, with 12 bases in the middle. CDR3 nucleotides: TGCGCCAGCAGCTCGGAGTTTGGGGACGAGCAGTACTTC. As protein: CASSSEFGDEQYF.

In the case of this clonotype: One base away lies a much larger clone, so this may be a sequencing read error. A read error is likely, as this CDR3 ends without the conserved phenylalanine or tryptophan. The gene calls are TRBV20-1 and TRBJ2-1, with a weak D call TRBD2 (5 bases). Trimming took off 4 bases at V and 7 bases at J, with 14 bases between the two ends. CDR1 and CDR2 (germline): DFQATT, SNEGSKA (reference sequence). CDR3 length equals 13 residues. The CDR3 DNA reads TGCAGTGCTACCATCGGGAAGGGAAATGAGCAGTTCATC. It codes for CSATIGKGNEQFI.

As concerns this clonotype: A read error is possible here, since a much larger clone lies one base away. The chain uses TRBV6-1 and TRBJ2-1; D is possibly TRBD1 (6 bases). The CDR3 length is 14 residues. Germline CDR1 MNHNS, CDR2 SASEGT. V lost 5 bases and J 2 bases, leaving 10 bases between the germline ends. CDR3 DNA: TGTGCCAGCAGTACAGGGAGCACCTACAATGAGCAGTTCTTC. Encoded protein: CASSTGSTYNEQFF.

Worth noting for this clonotype: One base away lies a much larger clone, so this may be a sequencing read error. The rearrangement joins TRBV10-2 to TRBJ2-5; TRBD2 is a possible D gene (6 bases). The CDR3 has 14 residues. CDR1 and CDR2 from the germline V gene are WSHSY and SAAADI. In DNA, the CDR3 is TGCCCCAGCAGTGCCTCACTAGCCCAAGAGACCCAGTACTTC. This translates into CPSSASLAQETQYF.

This clonotype was seen ten or more times. Here the CDR3 DNA reads TGTGCCAGCAACGACAGATACAATGAGCAGTTCTTC. Residues: CASNDRYNEQFF. The chain uses TRBV12-3 or TRBV12-4 and TRBJ2-1, with D possibly matching TRBD1 (5 bases). The CDR3 is 12 amino acids. V gave up 7 bases and J gave up 4 bases, with 8 bases separating them.

This clonotype was detected ten times or more. The chain recombines TRBV5-6 with TRBJ1-6; no clear D gene. Germline loops: CDR1 SGHDT, CDR2 YYEEEE. The CDR3 extends over 15 amino acids. Trimming removed 3 bases at V and 3 bases at J, with 10 bases between. The CDR3 sequence is CASSSRRSYNSPLHF. CDR3 nucleotides: TGTGCCAGCAGCTCTCGGCGGAGCTATAATTCACCCCTCCACTTT.

This clonotype has ten or more counts. The chain carries TRBV10-3 and TRBJ2-1; D call uncertain. This CDR3 has 13 residues. CDR1 is ENHRY and CDR2 is SYGVKD in the germline V gene. V lost 3 bases and J 5 bases, leaving 8 bases between the germline ends. The CDR3 DNA is TGTGCCATCAGTGACTCGAACAACAATGAGCAGTTCTTC. Translated: CAISDSNNNEQFF.

There are many counts of this clonotype. This chain joins TRBV5-1 and TRBJ1-4; D is undetermined. The CDR3 contains 13 residues. V was pared by 2 bases and J by 4 bases, with 6 bases between. Per the germline V gene, CDR1 is SGHRS and CDR2 is YFSETQ. The CDR3 DNA reads as TGCGCCAGCAGCTTAGCCTTTAATGAAAAACTGTTTTTT. This gives the protein CASSLAFNEKLFF.